The next 26 T cell receptor beta chains were all read from a single sample in a study of blood T cell repertoires in COVID-19. Clones were sequenced by immunoSEQ multiplex PCR, and TCRdb holds only the in-frame ones, with some missing. The sample shows around 300,000 clones, over 75% of them seen only once. Specimen: peripheral blood. The receptors come from a woman aged 70-85 years with acute or convalescent COVID-19.

This chain uses TRBV4-2 with TRBJ1-2, with TRBD1 matching 10 bases. This CDR3 region has 17 residues. Losses at the gene ends were 2 bases for V and 3 bases for J; bases not matched to a gene: 9. Germline CDR1 and CDR2: LGHNA and YNFKEQ. CDR3 DNA: TGTGCCAGCAGCCAACCCTTCGGGGGGACAGGGGACTATGGCTACACCTTC. Translated, it gives CASSQPFGGTGDYGYTF.

The V call is TRBV11-2, the J call TRBJ2-4, with a tentative D call TRBD1 (6 bases). The V end was cut by 1 base, the J end by 4 bases, with 8 bases between. The CDR3 length is 14 residues. Germline loops: CDR1 SGHAT, CDR2 FQNNGV. CDR3 DNA: TGTGCCAGCAGCTTAGGGGACACTAAAAACATTCAGTACTTC. It specifies CASSLGDTKNIQYF.

The chain has TRBV5-4 and TRBJ2-2, with 10 bases fitting TRBD1. Germline V gives CDR1 SGHNT, CDR2 YYREEE (reference sequence). This CDR3 is 16 amino acids long. The junction had 7 bases not matched to a gene; V was cut back by 3 bases and J by 5 bases. DNA of the CDR3: TGTGCCAGCAGCTCCGCTCGGGACAGGGGAACCGGGGAGCTGTTTTTT. It yields the protein CASSSARDRGTGELFF.

The chain links TRBV5-4 to TRBJ2-7; D call uncertain. The CDR3 contains 12 residues. V was trimmed by 4 bases and J by 0 bases, leaving 5 bases between them. Germline V gene data show CDR1 as SGHNT and CDR2 as YYREEE (reference sequence). The CDR3 DNA reads TGTGCCAGCAGCCCTAACTCCTACGAGCAGTACTTC. Residues: CASSPNSYEQYF.

The chain recombines TRBV7-6 with TRBJ1-5; 7 nucleotides line up with TRBD1. J lost 3 bases, V lost 1 base, and 15 bases had no gene match. CDR3 length: 19 residues. Germline V lookup: CDR1 SGHVS, CDR2 FNYEAQ. In nucleotides, the CDR3 is TGTGCCAGCAGCTTAGTTCCGTACGCCGGACAGGCCGACAATCAGCCCCAGCATTTT. It encodes CASSLVPYAGQADNQPQHF.

The J gene is TRBJ1-3, the V gene TRBV18; TRBD1 agrees at 8 bases. The CDR3 has 16 residues. Trimming removed 6 bases from V and 4 bases from J; junction bases left unmatched: 11. Germline-derived CDR1 and CDR2 are KGHSH and LQKENI. The CDR3 protein is CASSPYAGQGGNTIYF. Here the CDR3 DNA reads TGTGCCAGCTCTCCATATGCCGGACAGGGCGGAAACACCATATATTTT. The variable domain in full, completed from reference TRBV18 and TRBJ1-3, reads NAGVMQNPRHLVRRRGQEARLRCSPMKGHSHVYWYRQLPEEGLKFMVYLQKENIIDESGMPKERFSAEFPKEGPSILRIQQVVRGDSAAYFCASSPYAGQGGNTIYFGEGSWLTVV.

This sequence joins TRBV2 and TRBJ2-7, with TRBD2 matching over 10 bases. CDR1 SNHLY and CDR2 FYNNEI come from the germline V gene. V was clipped by 5 bases and J by 4 bases; unmatched bases: 5. The CDR3 consists of 14 residues. The CDR3 loop reads CASSRSGGMYEQYF. The CDR3 DNA is TGTGCCAGCAGTCGTAGCGGGGGGATGTACGAGCAGTACTTC.

This clone appeared a single time. The gene calls are TRBV7-9 and TRBJ1-2; a weak D match, TRBD1 (6 bases). The CDR3 consists of 14 residues. V shed 9 bases and J shed 2 bases, with 16 bases lying between them. Germline V gene lookup returns CDR1 SEHNR and CDR2 FQNEAQ (reference sequence). The DNA of the CDR3 is TGTGCCAGTGGAGATACAGGGTACAACTATGGCTACACCTTC. Its protein product is CASGDTGYNYGYTF. Together with reference TRBV7-9 and TRBJ1-2, the CDR3 gives the full variable domain: DTGVSQNPRHKITKRGQNVTFRCDPISEHNRLYWYRQTLGQGPEFLTYFQNEAQLEKSRLLSDRFSAERPKGSFSTLEIQRTEQGDSAMYLCASGDTGYNYGYTFGSGTRLTVV.

DNA for the CDR3: TGTGCCACCAGTGATTCTAGGACTGACGGAACTGAAGCTTTCTTT. Its translation is CATSDSRTDGTEAFF. The chain is built from TRBV24-1 and TRBJ1-1; D remains ambiguous. CDR1 and CDR2 (germline): KGHDR, SFDVKD. Trimming left V 2 bases short and J 5 bases short, with 14 bases between. The CDR3 contains 15 residues.

Here the CDR3 DNA reads TGTGCCAGCAGCCAGGGCGGGGGGGCCCCGGAGACCCAGTACTTC. This codes for CASSQGGGAPETQYF. The chain employs TRBV3-1 (or the pseudogene TRBV3-2) and TRBJ2-5, with 9 bases aligning to TRBD2. Unmatched junction bases numbered 7, after V lost 3 bases and J lost 5 bases. From germline, CDR1 is LGHDT and CDR2 YNNKEL (reference sequence). CDR3 length equals 15 residues.

This clone turned up a few times. This rearrangement joins TRBV4-1 to TRBJ1-6; 9 bases agree with TRBD1. CDR1 is MGHRA, CDR2 YSYEKL, per germline. Trimming at V came to 3 bases and at J to 10 bases, leaving 4 bases not matched to a gene. CDR3 length: 14 amino acids. For the CDR3, the DNA is TGCGCCAGCAGCCAGGTGGACAGGGGATCACCCCTCCACTTT. Amino acids: CASSQVDRGSPLHF.

The rearrangement joins TRBV12-5 to TRBJ2-5, with D perhaps matching TRBD1 (5 bases). The CDR3 sequence is 13 residues long. Trimming took off 1 base at V and 3 bases at J, with 6 bases between the two ends. CDR1 and CDR2 (germline): LGHNT, FRNRAP. CDR3 nucleotide sequence: TGTGCTAGTGGTTTGGGACAGAAAGAGACCCAGTACTTC. Its translation: CASGLGQKETQYF. Full variable domain (remainder filled in from reference TRBV12-5 and TRBJ2-5): DARVTQTPRHKVTEMGQEVTMRCQPILGHNTVFWYRQTMMQGLELLAYFRNRAPLDDSGMPKDRFSAEMPDATLATLKIQPSEPRDSAVYFCASGLGQKETQYFGPGTRLLVL.

V usage is TRBV11-2 and J usage is TRBJ2-7; no clear D gene. Trimming removed 1 base at V and 3 bases at J, with 13 bases between. Looked up from germline, CDR1 is SGHAT and CDR2 is FQNNGV. The length of the CDR3 is 15 residues. The CDR3 DNA reads as TGTGCCAGCAGCTTAGGGCTAGACTCTATCTACGAGCAGTACTTC. Its protein product is CASSLGLDSIYEQYF.

The chain uses TRBV11-3 and TRBJ2-7, with TRBD2 identical over 10 bases. Trimming removed 3 bases from V and 0 bases from J; junction bases left unmatched: 2. The CDR3 covers 15 residues. The germline CDR1 and CDR2 sequences are SGHNT and YENEEA. The CDR3: CASSFASGGSYEQYF. The CDR3 region has the DNA TGTGCCAGCAGCTTCGCTAGCGGGGGCTCCTACGAGCAGTACTTC.

This chain joins TRBV18 and TRBJ1-5; weak D call: TRBD1 (6 bases). CDR3 length: 15 residues. In germline, CDR1 is KGHSH, CDR2 LQKENI. V gave up 6 bases and J gave up 4 bases, with 16 bases separating them. The CDR3 sequence: CASSSTRGANQPQHF. CDR3 bases: TGTGCCAGCTCGTCCACTCGGGGGGCGAATCAGCCCCAGCATTTT.

CDR3 DNA sequence: TGTGCCAGCTCACCACCCGGGACAACATATGAGCAGTTCTTC. It translates to CASSPPGTTYEQFF. The J gene is TRBJ2-1, the V gene TRBV18, with D tentatively TRBD1 (6 bases). The V gene's germline CDR1 is KGHSH and CDR2 LQKENI. Trimming stripped 0 bases from V and 8 bases from J, with 11 bases between. The CDR3 is made up of 14 amino acids. Complete variable domain (other parts from reference TRBV18 and TRBJ2-1): NAGVMQNPRHLVRRRGQEARLRCSPMKGHSHVYWYRQLPEEGLKFMVYLQKENIIDESGMPKERFSAEFPKEGPSILRIQQVVRGDSAAYFCASSPPGTTYEQFFGPGTRLTVL.

The chain employs TRBV10-3 and TRBJ1-5, with TRBD1 matching 7 bases. Germline V gene lookup returns CDR1 ENHRY and CDR2 SYGVKD. The CDR3 totals 16 residues. Trimming at V came to 10 bases and at J to 2 bases, leaving 14 bases not matched to a gene. CDR3 region: CATTTGYVIGNQPQHF. The CDR3 DNA follows: TGTGCCACGACGACAGGGTATGTAATAGGCAATCAGCCCCAGCATTTT.

This chain links TRBV7-2 with TRBJ1-5, with no clear D. The V gene's germline CDR1 is SGHTA and CDR2 FQGNSA. The CDR3 loop spans 13 amino acids. V lost 0 bases and J lost 4, with 4 bases in between. The DNA for the CDR3 is TGTGCCAGCAGCTTAGCTTATAATCAGCCCCAGCATTTT. Translating gives CASSLAYNQPQHF.

The rearrangement links TRBV11-2 to TRBJ2-3, with TRBD2 matching over 9 bases. V was clipped by 5 bases and J by 1 base; unmatched bases: 7. This CDR3 comprises 16 residues. CDR1 and CDR2 (germline): SGHAT, FQNNGV. For the CDR3, the DNA is TGTGCCAGCAGCCCATGGCGACTAGCGGGCACAGATACGCAGTATTTT. It yields the protein CASSPWRLAGTDTQYF.

In DNA, the CDR3 is TGTGCCAGCAGATTGACTGGAGGCTATGGCTACACCTTC. This gives the protein CASRLTGGYGYTF. J is TRBJ1-2 and V is TRBV6-5; D not certain. The CDR3 runs to 13 residues. CDR1 is MNHEY and CDR2 is SVGAGI in the germline V gene. V gave up 6 bases and J gave up 4 bases, with 12 bases separating them.

This rearrangement joins TRBV7-8 to TRBJ1-1; D is unclear. The ends were cut back, 1 base at V and 0 bases at J, with 3 bases in the middle. Germline-derived CDR1 and CDR2 are SGHVS and FQNEAQ. CDR3 size: 13 residues. The CDR3 bases are TGTGCCAGCAGCTTAGACATGAACACTGAAGCTTTCTTT. This sequence encodes CASSLDMNTEAFF.

The table lists this clone with a count of one. The chain combines TRBV29-1 with TRBJ1-1; no firm D call. Germline V CDR1 and CDR2: SQVTM, ANQGSEA. Trimming shortened V by 7 bases and J by 1 base, and 7 bases separated the two germline ends. This CDR3 region has 11 residues. The CDR3 region is CSAHQNTEAFF. DNA of the CDR3: TGCAGCGCACACCAGAACACTGAAGCTTTCTTT.

The V call is TRBV12-3 or TRBV12-4, the J call TRBJ1-1; tentatively, D is TRBD1 (6 bases). The CDR3 sequence is 13 residues long. V lost 6 bases and J 7 bases, leaving 15 bases between the germline ends. CDR3 sequence reads: CASSPTPGDEAFF. The DNA of the CDR3 is TGTGCCAGCAGCCCGACCCCAGGGGATGAAGCTTTCTTT.

The chain recombines TRBV30 with TRBJ2-5, with D perhaps matching TRBD2 (7 bases). The V gene's germline CDR1 is GTSNPN and CDR2 SVGIG (reference sequence). The CDR3 extends over 15 amino acids. V gave up 5 bases and J gave up 2 bases, with 18 bases separating them. The CDR3 here is CAWGGQRGLQETQYF. CDR3 nucleotide sequence: TGTGCCTGGGGGGGCCAGCGGGGACTTCAAGAGACCCAGTACTTC. The full variable domain, in which reference TRBV30 and TRBJ2-5 provide the parts outside the CDR3, is SQTIHQWPATLVQPVGSPLSLECTVEGTSNPNLYWYRQAAGRGLQLLFYSVGIGQISSEVPQNLSASRPQDRQFILSSKKLLLSDSGFYLCAWGGQRGLQETQYFGPGTRLLVL.

The V gene is TRBV2, the J gene TRBJ2-2; D gene unclear. Trimming cost V 7 bases and J 5 bases, with 8 bases left between them. CDR1 is SNHLY and CDR2 is FYNNEI in the germline V gene. The CDR3 has 12 residues. The CDR3 DNA sequence: TGTGCCAGCACCCTAGAGACCGGGGAGCTGTTTTTT. This translates into CASTLETGELFF.

The chain uses TRBV5-1 and TRBJ1-1, with D unclear. Germline V gives CDR1 SGHRS, CDR2 YFSETQ. V lost 2 bases and J lost 0, with 17 bases in between. CDR3 length: 17 amino acids. This CDR3 is CASSLGSSSLMNTEAFF. The CDR3 DNA is TGCGCCAGCAGCTTAGGGAGCTCTTCTCTAATGAACACTGAAGCTTTCTTT.